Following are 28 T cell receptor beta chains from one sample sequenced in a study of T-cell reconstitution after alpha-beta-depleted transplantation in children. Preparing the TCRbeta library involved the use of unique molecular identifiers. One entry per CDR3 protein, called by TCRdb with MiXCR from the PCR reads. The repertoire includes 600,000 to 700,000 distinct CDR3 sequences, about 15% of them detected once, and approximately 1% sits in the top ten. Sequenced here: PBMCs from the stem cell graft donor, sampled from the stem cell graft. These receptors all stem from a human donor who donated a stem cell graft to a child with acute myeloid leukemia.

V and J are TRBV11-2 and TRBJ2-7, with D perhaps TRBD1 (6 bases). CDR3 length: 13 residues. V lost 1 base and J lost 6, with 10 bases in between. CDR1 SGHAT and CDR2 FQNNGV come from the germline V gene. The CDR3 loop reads CASSLGGRFEQYV. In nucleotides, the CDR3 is TGTGCCAGCAGCTTAGGGGGGCGCTTCGAGCAGTACGTC.

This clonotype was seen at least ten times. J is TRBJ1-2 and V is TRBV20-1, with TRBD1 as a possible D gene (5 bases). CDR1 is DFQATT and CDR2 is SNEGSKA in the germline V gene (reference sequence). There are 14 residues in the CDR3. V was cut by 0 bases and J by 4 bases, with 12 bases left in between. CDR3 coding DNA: TGCAGTGCTAGAGATAAGCAGGGCCTCTATGGCTACACCTTC. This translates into CSARDKQGLYGYTF.

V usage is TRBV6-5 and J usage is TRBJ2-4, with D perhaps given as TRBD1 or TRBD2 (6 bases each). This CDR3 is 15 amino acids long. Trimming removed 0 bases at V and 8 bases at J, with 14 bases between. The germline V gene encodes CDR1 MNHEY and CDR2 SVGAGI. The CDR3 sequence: CASSYSGHSGDIQYF. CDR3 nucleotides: TGTGCCAGCAGTTACTCGGGACACTCGGGGGACATTCAGTACTTC.

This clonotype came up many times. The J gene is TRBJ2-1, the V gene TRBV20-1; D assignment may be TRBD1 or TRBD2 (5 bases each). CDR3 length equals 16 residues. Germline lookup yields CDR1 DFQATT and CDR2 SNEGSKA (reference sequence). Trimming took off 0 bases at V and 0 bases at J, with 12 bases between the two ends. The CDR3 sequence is CSARDRGSNSYNEQFF. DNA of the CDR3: TGCAGTGCTAGAGATCGGGGCAGTAACTCCTACAATGAGCAGTTCTTC.

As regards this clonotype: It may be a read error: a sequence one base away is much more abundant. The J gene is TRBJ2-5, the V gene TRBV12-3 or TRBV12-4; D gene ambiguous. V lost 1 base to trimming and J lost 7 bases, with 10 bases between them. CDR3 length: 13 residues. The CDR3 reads CASSLEVLWTQYF. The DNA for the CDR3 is TGTGCCAGCAGTTTAGAAGTCCTGTGGACCCAGTACTTC.

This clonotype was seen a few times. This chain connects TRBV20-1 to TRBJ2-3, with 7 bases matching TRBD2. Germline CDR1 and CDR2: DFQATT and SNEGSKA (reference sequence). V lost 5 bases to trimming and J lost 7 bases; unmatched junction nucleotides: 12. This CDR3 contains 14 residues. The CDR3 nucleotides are TGCAGTGCTGGTGGACTAGTGGAGGCAAATACGCAGTATTTT. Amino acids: CSAGGLVEANTQYF.

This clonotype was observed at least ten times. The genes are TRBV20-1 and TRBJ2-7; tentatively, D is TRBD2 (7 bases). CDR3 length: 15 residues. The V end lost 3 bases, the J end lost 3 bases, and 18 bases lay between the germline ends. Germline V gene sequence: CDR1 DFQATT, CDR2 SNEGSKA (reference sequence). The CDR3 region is CSARDLAGAIYEQYV. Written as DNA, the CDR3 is TGCAGTGCTAGGGACCTCGCGGGGGCCATCTACGAGCAGTACGTC.

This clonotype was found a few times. This CDR3 is CASSQDELAGGIDTQYF. For the CDR3, the DNA is TGCGCCAGCAGCCAAGATGAACTAGCGGGGGGCATAGATACGCAGTATTTT. The gene calls are TRBV4-3 and TRBJ2-3, with 12 bases lining up with TRBD2. The CDR3 runs to 17 residues. Trimming removed 0 bases from V and 5 bases from J; junction bases left unmatched: 6. From germline, CDR1 is LGHNA and CDR2 YSLEER.

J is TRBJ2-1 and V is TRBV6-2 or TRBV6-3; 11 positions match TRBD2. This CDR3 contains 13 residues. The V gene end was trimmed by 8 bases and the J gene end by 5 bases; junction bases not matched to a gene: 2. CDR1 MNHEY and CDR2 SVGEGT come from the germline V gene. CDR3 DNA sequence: TGTGCCAGCCGACTAGCGGGGAACAATGAGCAGTTCTTC. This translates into CASRLAGNNEQFF.

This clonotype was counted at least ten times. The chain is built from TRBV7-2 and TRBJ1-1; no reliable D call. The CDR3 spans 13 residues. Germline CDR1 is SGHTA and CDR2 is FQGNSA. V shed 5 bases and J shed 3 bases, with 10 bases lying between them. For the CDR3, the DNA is TGTGCCAGCAGCCAAATCCGGCACACTGAAGCTTTCTTT. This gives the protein CASSQIRHTEAFF. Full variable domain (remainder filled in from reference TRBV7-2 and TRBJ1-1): GAGVSQSPSNKVTEKGKDVELRCDPISGHTALYWYRQSLGQGLEFLIYFQGNSAPDKSGLPSDRFSAERTGGSVSTLTIQRTQQEDSAVYLCASSQIRHTEAFFGQGTRLTVV.

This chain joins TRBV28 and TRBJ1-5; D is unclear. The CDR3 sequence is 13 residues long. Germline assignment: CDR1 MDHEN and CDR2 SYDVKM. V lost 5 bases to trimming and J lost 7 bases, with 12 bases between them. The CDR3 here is CASSEIGRQPQHF. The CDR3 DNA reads TGTGCCAGCAGTGAAATAGGGCGGCAGCCCCAGCATTTT. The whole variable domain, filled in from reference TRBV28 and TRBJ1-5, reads DVKVTQSSRYLVKRTGEKVFLECVQDMDHENMFWYRQDPGLGLRLIYFSYDVKMKEKGDIPEGYSVSREKKERFSLILESASTNQTSMYLCASSEIGRQPQHFGDGTRLSIL.

CDR3 sequence: CASTTSGTAQETQYF. The CDR3 DNA reads TGCGCCAGCACCACCTCCGGGACAGCTCAAGAGACCCAGTACTTC. The chain recombines TRBV5-1 with TRBJ2-5, with 7 bases matching TRBD1. CDR3 length equals 15 residues. CDR1 SGHRS and CDR2 YFSETQ come from the germline V gene. Losses at the gene ends were 6 bases for V and 2 bases for J; bases not matched to a gene: 10.

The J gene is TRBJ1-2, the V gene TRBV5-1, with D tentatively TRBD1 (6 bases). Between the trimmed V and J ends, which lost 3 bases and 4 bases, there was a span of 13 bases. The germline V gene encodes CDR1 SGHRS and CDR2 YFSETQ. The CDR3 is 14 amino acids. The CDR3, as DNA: TGCGCCAGCAGCTGGGACACGCTTGCCTATGGCTACACCTTC. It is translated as CASSWDTLAYGYTF.

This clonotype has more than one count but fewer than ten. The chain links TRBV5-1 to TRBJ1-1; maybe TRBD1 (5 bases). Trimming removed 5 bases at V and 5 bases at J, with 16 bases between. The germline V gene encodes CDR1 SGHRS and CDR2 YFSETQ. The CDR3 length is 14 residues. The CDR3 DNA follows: TGCGCCAGCAGATCCCGGGGGAGGGATACTGAAGCTTTCTTT. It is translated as CASRSRGRDTEAFF.

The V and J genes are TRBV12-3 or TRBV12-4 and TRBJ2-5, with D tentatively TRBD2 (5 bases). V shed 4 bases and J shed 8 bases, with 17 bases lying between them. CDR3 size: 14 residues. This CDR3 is CASSSYEARGTQYF. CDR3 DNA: TGTGCCAGCAGTTCTTACGAGGCTCGGGGAACCCAGTACTTC.

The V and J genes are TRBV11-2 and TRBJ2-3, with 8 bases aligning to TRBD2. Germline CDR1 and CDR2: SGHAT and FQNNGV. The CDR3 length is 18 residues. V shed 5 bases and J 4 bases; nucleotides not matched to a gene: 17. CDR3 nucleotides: TGTGCCAGCAGCGCTTGGGGGGACGGGGGGGGCAGCGCAGATACGCAGTATTTT. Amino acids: CASSAWGDGGGSADTQYF.

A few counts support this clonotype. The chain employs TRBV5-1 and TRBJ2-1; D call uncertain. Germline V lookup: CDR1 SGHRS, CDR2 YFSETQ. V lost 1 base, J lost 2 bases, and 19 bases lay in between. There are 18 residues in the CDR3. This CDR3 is CASSLNTGGSSPYNEQFF. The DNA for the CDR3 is TGCGCCAGCAGCTTGAATACGGGCGGATCGAGCCCCTACAATGAGCAGTTCTTC.

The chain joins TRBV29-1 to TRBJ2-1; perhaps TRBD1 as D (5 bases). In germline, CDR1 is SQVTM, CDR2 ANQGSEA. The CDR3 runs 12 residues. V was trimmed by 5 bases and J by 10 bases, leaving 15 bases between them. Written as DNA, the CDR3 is TGCAGCGTTCCTTACAGGTTAGGGGAGCAGTTCTTC. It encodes CSVPYRLGEQFF.

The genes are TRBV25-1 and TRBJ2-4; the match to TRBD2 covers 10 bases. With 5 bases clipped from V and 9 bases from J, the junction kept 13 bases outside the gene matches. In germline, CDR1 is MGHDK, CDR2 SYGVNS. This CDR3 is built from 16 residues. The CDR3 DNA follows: TGTGCCAGCAGTCCAAAGCGGGGGGGCATTCAGGTCATTCAGTACTTC. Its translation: CASSPKRGGIQVIQYF.

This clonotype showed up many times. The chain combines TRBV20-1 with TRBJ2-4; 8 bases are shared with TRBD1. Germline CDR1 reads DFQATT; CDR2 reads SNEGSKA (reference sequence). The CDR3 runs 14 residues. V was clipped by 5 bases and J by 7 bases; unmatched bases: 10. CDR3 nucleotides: TGCAGTGCTTTTGACAGGGGCCTCCATAACATTCAGTACTTC. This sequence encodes CSAFDRGLHNIQYF.

The chain's CDR3 is CASSLWRGPYEQYF. CDR3 nucleotide sequence: TGTGCCAGCAGCTTATGGCGTGGACCCTACGAGCAGTACTTC. V gene TRBV7-2 combines with J gene TRBJ2-7; D is ambiguous. CDR1 SGHTA and CDR2 FQGNSA come from the germline V gene. The CDR3 has 14 amino acids. With 2 bases removed from V and 2 bases from J, the gap between germline ends came to 10 bases. Full variable domain (remainder filled in from reference TRBV7-2 and TRBJ2-7): GAGVSQSPSNKVTEKGKDVELRCDPISGHTALYWYRQSLGQGLEFLIYFQGNSAPDKSGLPSDRFSAERTGGSVSTLTIQRTQQEDSAVYLCASSLWRGPYEQYFGPGTRLTVT.

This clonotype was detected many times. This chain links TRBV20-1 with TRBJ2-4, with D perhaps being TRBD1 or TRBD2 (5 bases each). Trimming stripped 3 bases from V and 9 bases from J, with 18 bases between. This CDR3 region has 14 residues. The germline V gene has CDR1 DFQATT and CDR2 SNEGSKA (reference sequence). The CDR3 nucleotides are TGCAGTGCTAGCGACCCGGGACGGAAATTCATTCAGTACTTC. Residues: CSASDPGRKFIQYF.

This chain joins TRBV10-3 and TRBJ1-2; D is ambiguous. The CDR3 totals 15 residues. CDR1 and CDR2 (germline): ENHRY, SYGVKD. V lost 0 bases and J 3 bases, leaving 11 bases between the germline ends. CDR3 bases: TGTGCCATCAGTGAGTCGACTCGGCGTGACTATGGCTACACCTTC. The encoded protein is CAISESTRRDYGYTF.

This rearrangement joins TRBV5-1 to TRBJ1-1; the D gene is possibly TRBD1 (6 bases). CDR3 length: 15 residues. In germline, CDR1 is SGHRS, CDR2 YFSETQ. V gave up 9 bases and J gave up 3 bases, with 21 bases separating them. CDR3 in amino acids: CATSGTLRRDTEAFF. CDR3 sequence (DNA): TGCGCCACGTCCGGGACACTCCGCCGGGACACTGAAGCTTTCTTT.

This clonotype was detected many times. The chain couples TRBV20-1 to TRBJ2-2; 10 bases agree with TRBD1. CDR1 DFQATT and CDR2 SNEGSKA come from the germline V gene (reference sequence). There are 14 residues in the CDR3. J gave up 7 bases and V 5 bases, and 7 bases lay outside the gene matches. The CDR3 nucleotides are TGCAGTGCTCCTTTGACAGGGGGCCACGGGGAGCTGTTTTTT. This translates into CSAPLTGGHGELFF.

CDR3 region: CASSSPEWSGDEQFF. The CDR3 DNA is TGTGCCAGCAGCTCCCCGGAGTGGTCGGGGGATGAGCAGTTCTTC. V gene TRBV7-6 combines with J gene TRBJ2-1; a possible D gene is TRBD2 (6 bases). Germline assignment: CDR1 SGHVS and CDR2 FNYEAQ. V lost 4 bases to trimming and J lost 8 bases, with 18 bases between them. This CDR3 comprises 15 residues.

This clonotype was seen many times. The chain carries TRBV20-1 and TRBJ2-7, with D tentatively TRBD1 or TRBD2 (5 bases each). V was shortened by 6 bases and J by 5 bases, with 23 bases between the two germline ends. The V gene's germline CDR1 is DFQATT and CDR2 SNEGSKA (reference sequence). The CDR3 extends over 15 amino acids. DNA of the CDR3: TGCAGTGCCCTTTATTCCCCATCAGGGACCGACGAGCAGTACGTC. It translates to CSALYSPSGTDEQYV.

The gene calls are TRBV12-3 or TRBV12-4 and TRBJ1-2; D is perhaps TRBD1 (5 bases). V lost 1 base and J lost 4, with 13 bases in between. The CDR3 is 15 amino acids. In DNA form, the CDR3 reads TGTGCCAGCAGTTTAGGAAAGGGGTCGAGCTATGGCTACACCTTC. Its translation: CASSLGKGSSYGYTF.